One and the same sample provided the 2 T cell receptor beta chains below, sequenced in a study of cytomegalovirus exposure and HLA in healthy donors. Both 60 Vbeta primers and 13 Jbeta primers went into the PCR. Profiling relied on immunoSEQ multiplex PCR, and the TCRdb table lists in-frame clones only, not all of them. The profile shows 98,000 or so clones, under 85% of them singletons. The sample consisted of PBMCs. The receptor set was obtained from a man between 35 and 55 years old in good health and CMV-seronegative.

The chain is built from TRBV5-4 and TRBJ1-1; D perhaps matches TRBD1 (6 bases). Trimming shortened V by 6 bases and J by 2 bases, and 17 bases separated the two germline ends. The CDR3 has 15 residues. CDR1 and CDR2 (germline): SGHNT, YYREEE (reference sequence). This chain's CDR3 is CASNYRTVLNTEAFF. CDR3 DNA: TGTGCCAGCAACTACAGGACAGTTCTTAACACTGAAGCTTTCTTT.

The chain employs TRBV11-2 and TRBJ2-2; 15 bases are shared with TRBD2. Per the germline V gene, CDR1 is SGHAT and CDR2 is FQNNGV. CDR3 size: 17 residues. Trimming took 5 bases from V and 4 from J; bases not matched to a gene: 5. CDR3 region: CASSPRTSGRATGELFF. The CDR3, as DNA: TGTGCCAGCAGCCCAAGGACTAGCGGGAGGGCCACCGGGGAGCTGTTTTTT.